Sequencing of this T cell receptor beta chain was carried out in a study of T cell repertoires in cytomegalovirus infection. Looking at the study overall: Both CMV infection and a matching HLA type were indicated by public TCR beta signatures.

This clonotype appeared a few times. The antigen remains unidentified. TCRdb fed the reads into MiXCR, producing one record per CDR3 protein. The table has more than 250,000 distinct CDR3 sequences, roughly an eighth seen once; the top ten hold 7% to 9.5%. Broader study findings: The cumulative frequency of public TCR beta families distinguished individuals who carried CMV together with the relevant HLA. There were HLA-C-restricted CMV-specific TCR beta clonotypes dominating the ex vivo response.

The specimen was PBMCs. The clonotype comes from a human donor in good health (CMV status not recorded). Some clones in this sample may be carry-over from other donors' samples.

DNA of the CDR3: TGCAGTGCTAGTCAGACAGGGATGGAGACCCAGTACTTC. This sequence encodes CSASQTGMETQYF. The chain is built from TRBV20-1 and TRBJ2-5; 7 bases are a match to TRBD1. J lost 5 bases, V lost 3 bases, and 6 bases had no gene match. Germline CDR1 DFQATT, CDR2 SNEGSKA (reference sequence). CDR3 length: 13 amino acids.